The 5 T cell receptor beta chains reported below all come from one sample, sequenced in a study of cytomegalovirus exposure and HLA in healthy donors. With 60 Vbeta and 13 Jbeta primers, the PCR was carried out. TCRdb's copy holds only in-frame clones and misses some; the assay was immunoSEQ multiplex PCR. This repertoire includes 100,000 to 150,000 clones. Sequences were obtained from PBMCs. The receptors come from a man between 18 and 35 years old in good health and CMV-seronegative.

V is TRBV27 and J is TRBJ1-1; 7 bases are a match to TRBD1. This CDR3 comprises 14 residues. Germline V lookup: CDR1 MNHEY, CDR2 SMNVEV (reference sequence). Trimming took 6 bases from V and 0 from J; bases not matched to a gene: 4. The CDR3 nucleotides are TGTGCCAGCAGGTCCACAGGGGTGAACACTGAAGCTTTCTTT. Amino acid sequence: CASRSTGVNTEAFF.

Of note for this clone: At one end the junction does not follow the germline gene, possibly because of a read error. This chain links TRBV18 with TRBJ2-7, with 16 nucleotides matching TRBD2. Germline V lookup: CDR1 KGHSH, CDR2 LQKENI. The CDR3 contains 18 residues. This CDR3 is CASSPPGLAGGSSSEQYF. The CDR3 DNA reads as TGTGCCAGCTCACCACCGGGACTAGCGGGAGGGTCCTCCTCCGAGCAGTACTTC.

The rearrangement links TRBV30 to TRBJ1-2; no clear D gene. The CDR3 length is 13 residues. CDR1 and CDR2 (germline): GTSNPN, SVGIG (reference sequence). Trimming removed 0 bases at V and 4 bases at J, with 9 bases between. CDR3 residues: CAWSVGRGYGYTF. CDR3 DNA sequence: TGTGCCTGGAGTGTGGGGAGAGGCTATGGCTACACCTTC.

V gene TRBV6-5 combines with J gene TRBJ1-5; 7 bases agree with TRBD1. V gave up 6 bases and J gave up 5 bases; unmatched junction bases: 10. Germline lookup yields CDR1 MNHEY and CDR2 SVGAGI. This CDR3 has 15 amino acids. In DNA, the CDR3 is TGTGCCAGCAGGAAATCAGGGGGACGGGATCAGCCCCAGCATTTT. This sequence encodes CASRKSGGRDQPQHF.

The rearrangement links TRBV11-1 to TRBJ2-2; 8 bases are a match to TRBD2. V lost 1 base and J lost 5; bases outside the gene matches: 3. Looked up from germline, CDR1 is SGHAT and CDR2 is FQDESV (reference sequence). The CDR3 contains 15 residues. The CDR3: CASSLGGTSTGELFF. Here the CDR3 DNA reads TGTGCCAGCAGCTTAGGGGGGACTAGTACCGGGGAGCTGTTTTTT.